Listed here is a single T cell receptor (beta chain). The antigen is not known. Via 5' RACE with UMI labels, TRB cDNA libraries were prepared. TCRdb reprocessed the 5' RACE reads and keeps a single row for each CDR3 protein, giving no DNA. Its table lists 150,000 or so distinct CDR3 sequences. In germline, CDR1 is DFQATT, CDR2 SNEGSKA (reference sequence). The CDR3 extends over 12 amino acids. The data were taken from a study of CXCR3-negative and CXCR3-positive naive CD8 T cells. The sorter processed each CD8+ T cell subset in triplicate at roughly 280,000 cells apiece. Study observations and caveats: Partial loss of CXCR3 expression followed cryopreservation; most assays used fresh PBMCs. For memory CD8+ cells diversity was much lower, but both naive subsets had comparably high diversity.

The sample comprised naive CXCR3- CD8+ T cells from blood. The subset was: CD45RO-CCR7+CD27+CD95- naive CD8+ T cells lacking CXCR3 (TNR3-). The receptor was isolated from a human donor in good health. Some clones in this sample may be carry-over from other donors' samples. The genes are TRBV20-1 and TRBJ2-2. This CDR3 is CSARAANGELFF.